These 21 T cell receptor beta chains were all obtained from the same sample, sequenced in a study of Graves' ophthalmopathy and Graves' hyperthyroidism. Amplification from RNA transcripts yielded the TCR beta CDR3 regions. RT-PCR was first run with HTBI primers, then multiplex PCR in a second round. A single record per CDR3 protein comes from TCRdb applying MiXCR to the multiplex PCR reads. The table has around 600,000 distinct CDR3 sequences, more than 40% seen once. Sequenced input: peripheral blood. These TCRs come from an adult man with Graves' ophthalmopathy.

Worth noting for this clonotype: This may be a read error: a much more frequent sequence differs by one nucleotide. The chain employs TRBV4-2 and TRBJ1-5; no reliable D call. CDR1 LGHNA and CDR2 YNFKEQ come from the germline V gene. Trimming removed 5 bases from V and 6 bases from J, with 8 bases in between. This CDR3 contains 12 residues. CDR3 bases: TGTGCCAGCAGCTTTACGGGTCAGCCCCAGCATTTT. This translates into CASSFTGQPQHF.

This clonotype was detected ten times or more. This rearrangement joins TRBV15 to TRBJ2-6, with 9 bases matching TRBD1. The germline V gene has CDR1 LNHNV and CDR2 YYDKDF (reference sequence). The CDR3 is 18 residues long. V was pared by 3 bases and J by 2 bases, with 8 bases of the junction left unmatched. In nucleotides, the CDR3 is TGTGCCACCAGCAGTCCCTGGGGGACAGGGCCTGGGGCCAACGTCCTGACTTTC. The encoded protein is CATSSPWGTGPGANVLTF.

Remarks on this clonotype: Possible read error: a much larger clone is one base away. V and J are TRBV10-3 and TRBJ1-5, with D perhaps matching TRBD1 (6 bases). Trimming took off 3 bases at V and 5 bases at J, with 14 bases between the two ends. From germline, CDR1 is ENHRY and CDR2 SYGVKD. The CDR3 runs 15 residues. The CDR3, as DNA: TGTGCCATCAGTGACCCATGGACAGCCCATCAGCCCCAGCATTTT. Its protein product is CAISDPWTAHQPQHF.

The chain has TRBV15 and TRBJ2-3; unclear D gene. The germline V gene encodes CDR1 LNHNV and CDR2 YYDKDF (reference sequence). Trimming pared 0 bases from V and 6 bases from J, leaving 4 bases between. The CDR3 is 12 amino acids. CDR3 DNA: TGTGCCACCAGCAGAGACTCGGATACGCAGTATTTT. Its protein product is CATSRDSDTQYF.

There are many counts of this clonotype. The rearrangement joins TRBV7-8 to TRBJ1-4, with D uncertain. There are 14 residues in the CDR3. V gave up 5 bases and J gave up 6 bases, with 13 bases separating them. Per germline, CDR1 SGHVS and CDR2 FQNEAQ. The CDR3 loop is CASSRRRVDEKLFF. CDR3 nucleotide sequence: TGTGCCAGCAGCCGGCGGAGGGTAGATGAAAAACTGTTTTTT.

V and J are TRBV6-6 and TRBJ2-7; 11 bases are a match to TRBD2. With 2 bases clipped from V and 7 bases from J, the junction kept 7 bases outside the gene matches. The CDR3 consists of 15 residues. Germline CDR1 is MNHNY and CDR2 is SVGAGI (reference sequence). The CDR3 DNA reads TGTGCCAGCAGTTACGCGACTAGCGGGGCGGGGGAGCAGTACTTC. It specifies CASSYATSGAGEQYF.

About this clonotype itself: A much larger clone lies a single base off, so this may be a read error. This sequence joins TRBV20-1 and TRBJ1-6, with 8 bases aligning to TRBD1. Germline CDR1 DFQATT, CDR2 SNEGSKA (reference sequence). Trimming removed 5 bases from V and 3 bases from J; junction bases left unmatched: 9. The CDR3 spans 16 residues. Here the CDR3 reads CSALPYGTGYNSPLHF. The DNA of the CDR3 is TGCAGTGCTCTGCCTTACGGGACAGGCTATAATTCACCCCTCCACTTT.

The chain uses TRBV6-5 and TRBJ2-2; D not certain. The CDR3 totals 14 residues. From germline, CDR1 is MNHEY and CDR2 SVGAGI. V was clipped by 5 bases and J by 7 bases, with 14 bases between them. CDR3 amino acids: CASSPTLEYGELFF. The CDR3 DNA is TGTGCCAGCAGTCCTACATTGGAGTACGGGGAGCTGTTTTTT.

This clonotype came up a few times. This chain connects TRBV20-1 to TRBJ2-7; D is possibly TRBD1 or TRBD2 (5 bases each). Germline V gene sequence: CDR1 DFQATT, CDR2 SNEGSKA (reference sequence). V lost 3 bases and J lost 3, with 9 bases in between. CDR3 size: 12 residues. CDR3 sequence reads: CSASGTNYEQYF. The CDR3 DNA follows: TGCAGTGCTAGCGGGACCAACTACGAGCAGTACTTC.

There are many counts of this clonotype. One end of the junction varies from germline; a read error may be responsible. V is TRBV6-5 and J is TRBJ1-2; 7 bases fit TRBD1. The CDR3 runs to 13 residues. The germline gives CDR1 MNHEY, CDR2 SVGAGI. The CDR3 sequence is CASSYSLRGRLAF. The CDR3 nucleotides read TGTGCCAGCAGTTACTCGTTAAGGGGGCGCTTAGCCTTC.

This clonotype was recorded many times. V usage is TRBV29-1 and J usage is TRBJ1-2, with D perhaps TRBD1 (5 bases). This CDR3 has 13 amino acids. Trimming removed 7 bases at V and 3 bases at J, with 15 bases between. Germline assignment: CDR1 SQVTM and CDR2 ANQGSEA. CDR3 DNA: TGCAGCGGATTTCAGGGAGAGGACTATGGCTACACCTTC. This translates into CSGFQGEDYGYTF.

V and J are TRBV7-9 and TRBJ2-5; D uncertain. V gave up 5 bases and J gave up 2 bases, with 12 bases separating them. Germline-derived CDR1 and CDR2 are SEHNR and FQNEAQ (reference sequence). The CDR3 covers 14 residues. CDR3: CASSPSAAQETQYF. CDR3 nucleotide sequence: TGTGCCAGCAGCCCCTCGGCAGCTCAAGAGACCCAGTACTTC.

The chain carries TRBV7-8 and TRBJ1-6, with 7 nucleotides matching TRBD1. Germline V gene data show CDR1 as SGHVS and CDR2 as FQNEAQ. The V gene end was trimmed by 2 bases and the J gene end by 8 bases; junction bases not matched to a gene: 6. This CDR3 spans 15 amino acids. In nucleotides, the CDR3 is TGTGCCAGCAGCTTACGGGCAGGGGGGGATTCACCCCTCCACTTT. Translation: CASSLRAGGDSPLHF.

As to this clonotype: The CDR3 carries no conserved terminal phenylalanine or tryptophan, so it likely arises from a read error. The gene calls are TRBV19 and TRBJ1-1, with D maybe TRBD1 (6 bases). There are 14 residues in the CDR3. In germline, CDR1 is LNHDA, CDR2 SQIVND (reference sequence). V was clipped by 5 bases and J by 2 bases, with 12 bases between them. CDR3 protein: CASSRRGANTEAFL. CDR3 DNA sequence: TGTGCCAGTAGTCGCCGGGGGGCTAACACTGAAGCTTTCCTT.

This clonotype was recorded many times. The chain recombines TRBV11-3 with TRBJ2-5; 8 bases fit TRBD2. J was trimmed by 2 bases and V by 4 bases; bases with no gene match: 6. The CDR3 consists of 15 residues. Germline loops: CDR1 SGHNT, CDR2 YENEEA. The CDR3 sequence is CASSSGAGGQETQYF. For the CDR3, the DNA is TGTGCCAGCAGCTCTGGGGCGGGGGGACAAGAGACCCAGTACTTC.

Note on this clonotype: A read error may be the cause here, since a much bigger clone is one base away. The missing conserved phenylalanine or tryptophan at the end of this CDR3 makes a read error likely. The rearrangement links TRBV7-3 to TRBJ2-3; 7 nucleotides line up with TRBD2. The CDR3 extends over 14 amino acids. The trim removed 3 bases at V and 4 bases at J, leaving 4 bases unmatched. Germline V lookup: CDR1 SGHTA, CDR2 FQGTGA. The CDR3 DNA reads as TGTGCCAGCAGCTTGGGCGGGAGTGCAGATACGCAGTATTCT. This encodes CASSLGGSADTQYS.

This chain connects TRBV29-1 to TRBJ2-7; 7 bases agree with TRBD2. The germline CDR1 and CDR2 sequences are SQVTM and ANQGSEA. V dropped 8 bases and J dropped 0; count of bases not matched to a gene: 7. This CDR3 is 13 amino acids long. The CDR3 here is CSREGGSSYEQYF. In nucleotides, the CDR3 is TGCAGCAGGGAGGGAGGGTCCTCCTACGAGCAGTACTTC.

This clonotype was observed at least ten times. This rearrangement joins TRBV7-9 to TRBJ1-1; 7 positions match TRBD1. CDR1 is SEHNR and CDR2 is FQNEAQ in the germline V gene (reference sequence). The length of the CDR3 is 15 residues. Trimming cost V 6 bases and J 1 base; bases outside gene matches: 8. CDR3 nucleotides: TGTGCCAGCAGGGACAAGACAGGGAAGAACACTGAAGCTTTCTTT. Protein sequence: CASRDKTGKNTEAFF.

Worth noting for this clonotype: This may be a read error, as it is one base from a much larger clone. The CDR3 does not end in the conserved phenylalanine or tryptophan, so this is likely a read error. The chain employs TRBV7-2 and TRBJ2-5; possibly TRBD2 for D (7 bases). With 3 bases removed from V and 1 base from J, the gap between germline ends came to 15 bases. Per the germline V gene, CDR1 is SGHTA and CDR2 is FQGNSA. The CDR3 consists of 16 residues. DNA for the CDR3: TGTGCCAGCAGCTTGGGACACAGGACTAGCCAAGAGACCCAGTACGTC. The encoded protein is CASSLGHRTSQETQYV.

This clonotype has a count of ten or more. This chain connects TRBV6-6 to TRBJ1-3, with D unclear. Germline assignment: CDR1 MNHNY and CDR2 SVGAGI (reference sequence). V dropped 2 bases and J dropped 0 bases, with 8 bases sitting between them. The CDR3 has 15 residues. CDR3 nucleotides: TGTGCCAGCAGTTACACCACGAGCTCTGGAAACACCATATATTTT. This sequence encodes CASSYTTSSGNTIYF.

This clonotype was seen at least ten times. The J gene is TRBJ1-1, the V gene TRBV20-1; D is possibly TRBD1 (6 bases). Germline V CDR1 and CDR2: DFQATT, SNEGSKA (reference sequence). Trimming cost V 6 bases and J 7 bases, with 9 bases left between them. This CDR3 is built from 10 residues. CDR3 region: CSARQVEAFF. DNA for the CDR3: TGCAGTGCCAGACAGGTTGAAGCTTTCTTT.